One and the same sample provided the 2 T cell receptor beta chains below, sequenced in a study of beta chain features in type 1 diabetes. All of the isolated RNA was reverse transcribed, so expressed TCRB transcripts were sequenced. The data were produced by immunoSEQ multiplex PCR, yet TCRdb's version contains in-frame clones alone and is incomplete. The sample records around 300,000 clones, roughly 9.6% being singletons. The sequenced sample was naive CD4+ T cells from blood. The receptors stem from a woman in her twenties or thirties in good health.

This clone was observed a few times. The chain joins TRBV11-2 to TRBJ2-7; 7 bases line up with TRBD2. The V gene's germline CDR1 is SGHAT and CDR2 FQNNGV. The length of the CDR3 is 17 residues. J gave up 5 bases and V 6 bases, and 19 bases lay outside the gene matches. CDR3 protein: CASRTRGASGGGHEQYF. The CDR3 DNA follows: TGTGCCAGCAGAACCCGAGGGGCTAGCGGAGGCGGCCACGAGCAGTACTTC.

This clone was seen more than once but under ten times. The chain carries TRBV29-1 and TRBJ2-7; possibly TRBD1 for D (6 bases). This CDR3 is built from 11 residues. Germline V lookup: CDR1 SQVTM, CDR2 ANQGSEA. With 7 bases removed from V and 3 bases from J, the gap between germline ends came to 10 bases. CDR3 loop: CSGGQFYEQYF. In DNA, the CDR3 is TGCAGCGGAGGACAGTTCTACGAGCAGTACTTC.